Presented here are 14 T cell receptor beta chains from one specimen sequenced in a study of T cells in Graves' hyperthyroidism and ophthalmopathy. Amplified TCR beta CDR3 regions came from RNA transcripts. A first-round RT-PCR of the TCR CDR3 used the HTBI primer set. One entry per CDR3 protein, called by TCRdb with MiXCR from the multiplex PCR reads. The sample contains 400,000 to 600,000 distinct CDR3 sequences, about 20% of which appear only once. The source material was blood. The receptors stem from a man aged 18 to 29 with Graves' hyperthyroidism.

This clonotype was picked up many times. The rearrangement links TRBV20-1 to TRBJ2-7; D might be TRBD1 (6 bases). Germline V CDR1 and CDR2: DFQATT, SNEGSKA (reference sequence). This CDR3 has 14 amino acids. V dropped 5 bases and J dropped 4 bases, with 18 bases sitting between them. DNA for the CDR3: TGCAGTGCTCGCTCGCAGGGGTTTTTGTACGAGCAGTACTTC. It codes for CSARSQGFLYEQYF.

This clonotype was observed at least ten times. This chain joins TRBV6-5 and TRBJ1-2; no clear D gene. V was pared by 0 bases and J by 2 bases, with 10 bases between. Per the germline V gene, CDR1 is MNHEY and CDR2 is SVGAGI. The CDR3 spans 15 residues. The CDR3 sequence is CASSYSSPRNYGYTF. The DNA of the CDR3 is TGTGCCAGCAGTTACTCGAGCCCAAGGAACTATGGCTACACCTTC.

Ten or more counts support this clonotype. The chain carries TRBV27 and TRBJ2-7; TRBD2 matches at 8 bases. Germline CDR1 is MNHEY and CDR2 is SMNVEV (reference sequence). This CDR3 spans 13 amino acids. Trimming cost V 8 bases and J 2 bases; bases outside gene matches: 5. The CDR3 region is CASSLAAPYEQYF. For the CDR3, the DNA is TGTGCCAGCTCACTAGCGGCTCCCTACGAGCAGTACTTC.

This chain connects TRBV6-2 or TRBV6-3 to TRBJ2-5; no definite D call. V gave up 6 bases and J gave up 2 bases, with 10 bases separating them. Germline CDR1 MNHEY, CDR2 SVGEGT. The CDR3 consists of 13 residues. CDR3 amino acids: CASSQYHQETQYF. The CDR3, as DNA: TGTGCCAGCAGCCAGTATCATCAAGAGACCCAGTACTTC.

This clonotype was seen at least ten times. The rearrangement joins TRBV28 to TRBJ2-5; no reliable D call. With 3 bases removed from V and 1 base from J, the gap between germline ends came to 6 bases. The length of the CDR3 is 13 residues. Germline loops: CDR1 MDHEN, CDR2 SYDVKM. The CDR3 nucleotides read TGTGCCAGCAGTTTCAACTCCCAAGAGACCCAGTACTTC. Its protein is CASSFNSQETQYF.

The chain couples TRBV2 to TRBJ2-2; D is ambiguous. The CDR3 is 13 amino acids. CDR1 is SNHLY, CDR2 FYNNEI, per germline. V was shortened by 8 bases and J by 3 bases, with 10 bases between the two germline ends. The DNA for the CDR3 is TGTGCCAGCGCCCAATATTACACCGGGGAGCTGTTTTTT. Encoded protein: CASAQYYTGELFF.

The J gene is TRBJ2-6, the V gene TRBV19; TRBD2 is a possible D gene (6 bases). Per the germline V gene, CDR1 is LNHDA and CDR2 is SQIVND (reference sequence). With 1 base removed from V and 7 bases from J, the gap between germline ends came to 20 bases. This CDR3 region has 18 residues. DNA for the CDR3: TGTGCCAGTAGTATAGCCCGGGACTCGGCCGGTTTAGCCAACGTCCTGACTTTC. It encodes CASSIARDSAGLANVLTF.

Only a few counts were recorded for this clonotype. The rearrangement links TRBV2 to TRBJ2-7; perhaps TRBD2 as D (6 bases). CDR3 size: 13 residues. The V gene lost 5 bases and the J gene lost 4 bases, with 12 bases spanning the gap. Germline V gene lookup returns CDR1 SNHLY and CDR2 FYNNEI. CDR3 bases: TGTGCCAGCAGTAGACTAGTACTATACGAGCAGTACTTC. Translation gives CASSRLVLYEQYF.

The chain uses TRBV29-1 and TRBJ1-2, with D possibly matching TRBD1 (6 bases). The CDR3 is 11 residues long. Trimming pared 6 bases from V and 4 bases from J, leaving 9 bases between. From germline, CDR1 is SQVTM and CDR2 ANQGSEA. Written as DNA, the CDR3 is TGCAGCGTGAGGGGGTCCTATGGCTACACCTTC. Encoded protein: CSVRGSYGYTF.

In its sample, this clonotype was seen many times. The chain employs TRBV12-3 or TRBV12-4 and TRBJ1-1; D remains ambiguous. V dropped 6 bases and J dropped 11 bases, with 16 bases sitting between them. The CDR3 length is 12 residues. The CDR3, as DNA: TGTGCCAGCAGCATTTTGCCCCCTGGGGCTTTCTTT. Translated, it gives CASSILPPGAFF.

About this clonotype: This CDR3 fails to terminate in the conserved phenylalanine or tryptophan, so it likely reflects a read error. The DNA is omitted, as the CDR3 cannot be located on it reliably, and the CDR3 follows TCRdb's listing. The chain uses TRBV6-1 and TRBJ1-1; the D call of TRBD1 is as the table states it, not checked on the DNA. Ends included, the CDR3 has 13 residues. The V gene's germline CDR1 is MNHNS and CDR2 SASEGT. The CDR3 loop is CANWDGMNTEACL.

This clonotype has at least ten counts. The rearrangement joins TRBV20-1 to TRBJ1-2, with D possibly being TRBD1 (5 bases). Trimming shortened V by 2 bases and J by 4 bases, and 14 bases separated the two germline ends. The V gene's germline CDR1 is DFQATT and CDR2 SNEGSKA (reference sequence). This CDR3 spans 14 amino acids. This CDR3 is CSARSGPTPYGYTF. CDR3 sequence (DNA): TGCAGTGCTAGATCGGGACCGACGCCCTATGGCTACACCTTC.

The chain joins TRBV7-2 to TRBJ2-7, with TRBD2 matching 7 bases. The CDR3 length is 13 residues. The ends lost 5 bases at V and 5 bases at J; junction bases unmatched: 6. Germline CDR1 SGHTA, CDR2 FQGNSA. This chain's CDR3 is CASSPSGGHEQYF. CDR3 in DNA: TGTGCCAGCAGCCCTAGCGGAGGTCACGAGCAGTACTTC.

Only a few counts were recorded for this clonotype. The rearrangement links TRBV4-1 to TRBJ2-2; TRBD2 aligns across 12 bases. Germline V gene data show CDR1 as MGHRA and CDR2 as YSYEKL. Trimming cost V 2 bases and J 0 bases; bases outside gene matches: 7. The CDR3 totals 19 residues. This CDR3 is CASSQRLAGEFANTGELFF. CDR3 in DNA: TGCGCCAGCAGCCAAAGACTAGCGGGGGAGTTCGCGAACACCGGGGAGCTGTTTTTT.